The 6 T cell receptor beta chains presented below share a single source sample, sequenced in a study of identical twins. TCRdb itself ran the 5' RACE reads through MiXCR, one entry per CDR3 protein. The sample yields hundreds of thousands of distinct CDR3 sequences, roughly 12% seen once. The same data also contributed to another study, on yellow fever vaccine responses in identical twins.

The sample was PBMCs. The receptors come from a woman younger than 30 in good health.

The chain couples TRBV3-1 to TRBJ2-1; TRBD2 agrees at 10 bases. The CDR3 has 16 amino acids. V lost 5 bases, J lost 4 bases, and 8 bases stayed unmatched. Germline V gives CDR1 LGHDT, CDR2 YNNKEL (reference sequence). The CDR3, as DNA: TGTGCCAGCAGCGCTAGCGGGAGATCGGCGTACAATGAGCAGTTCTTC. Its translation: CASSASGRSAYNEQFF.

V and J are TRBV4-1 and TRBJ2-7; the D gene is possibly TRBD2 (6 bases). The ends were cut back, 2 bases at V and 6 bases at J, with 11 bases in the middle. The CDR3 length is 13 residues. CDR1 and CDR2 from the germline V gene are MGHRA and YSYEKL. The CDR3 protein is CASSQWGVSEQYF. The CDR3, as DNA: TGCGCCAGCAGCCAATGGGGGGTAAGCGAGCAGTACTTC.

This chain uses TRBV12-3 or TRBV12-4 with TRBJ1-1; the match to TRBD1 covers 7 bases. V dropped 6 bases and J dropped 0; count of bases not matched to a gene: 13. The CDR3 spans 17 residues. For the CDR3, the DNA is TGTGCCAGCAGGGGGCCCGCCAGGGGGGGGATGAACACTGAAGCTTTCTTT. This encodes CASRGPARGGMNTEAFF.

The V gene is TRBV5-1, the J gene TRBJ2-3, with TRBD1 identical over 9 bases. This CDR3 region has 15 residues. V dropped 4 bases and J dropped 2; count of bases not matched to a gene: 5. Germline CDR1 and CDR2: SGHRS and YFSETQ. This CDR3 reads CASSVRDRDTDTQYF. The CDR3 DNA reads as TGCGCCAGCAGCGTCCGGGACAGGGACACAGATACGCAGTATTTT. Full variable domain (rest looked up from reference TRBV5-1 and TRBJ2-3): KAGVTQTPRYLIKTRGQQVTLSCSPISGHRSVSWYQQTPGQGLQFLFEYFSETQRNKGNFPGRFSGRQFSNSRSEMNVSTLELGDSALYLCASSVRDRDTDTQYFGPGTRLTVL.

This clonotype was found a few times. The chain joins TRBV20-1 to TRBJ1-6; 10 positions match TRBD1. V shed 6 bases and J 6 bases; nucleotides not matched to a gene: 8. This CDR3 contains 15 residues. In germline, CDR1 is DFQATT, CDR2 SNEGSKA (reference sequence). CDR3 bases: TGCAGTGCGATCGACCGGGACAGGGGTAATTCACCCCTCCACTTT. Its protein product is CSAIDRDRGNSPLHF.

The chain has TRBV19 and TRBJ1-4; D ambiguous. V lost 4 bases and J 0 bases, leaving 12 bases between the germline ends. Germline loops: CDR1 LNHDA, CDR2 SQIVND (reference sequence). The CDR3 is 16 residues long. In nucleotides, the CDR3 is TGTGCCAGTAGTAAACCGGTAGCTCCAACTAATGAAAAACTGTTTTTT. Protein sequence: CASSKPVAPTNEKLFF.